The 17 T cell receptor beta chains presented below share a single source sample, sequenced in a study of tumor-infiltrating lymphocytes in primary liver carcinoma. The roughly 20-34 mg bulk tissue piece was not sorted before simultaneous RNA and DNA extraction. TCR beta cDNA was made from around 520 ng total RNA with a constant-region primer. ARM-PCR, slightly modified, supplied the TCR beta libraries through three nested multiplex PCR rounds. The opening two PCR rounds, about 10 cycles each, paired TRBV1-TRBV30 forward primers with a C-beta reverse primer. TCRdb reprocessed the multiplex PCR reads with MiXCR, giving one entry per CDR3 protein. The repertoire has around 190,000 distinct CDR3 sequences, just under 85% of them found once; the top ten carry 15% to 20%. Source material: tumor tissue from primary liver carcinoma. Receptors originate from a man between 40 and 49 years old with primary liver carcinoma and hepatitis B virus infection.

Of note for this clonotype: Likely a read error: the CDR3 ends without its conserved phenylalanine or tryptophan. The chain couples TRBV6-1 to TRBJ2-7; no firm D call. The CDR3 consists of 13 residues. Germline CDR1 is MNHNS and CDR2 is SASEGT. The CDR3 loop is CTSSETYDLGQYL. DNA for the CDR3: TGTACCAGCAGTGAAACTTACGACCTCGGGCAGTACTTA.

This clonotype was seen more than once but under ten times. It is likely a read error, because the conserved phenylalanine at the end of the CDR3 is missing. The chain employs TRBV4-2 and TRBJ2-7, with D unclear. V gave up 3 bases and J gave up 4 bases, with 16 bases separating them. CDR3 length equals 15 residues. Germline assignment: CDR1 LGHNA and CDR2 YNFKEQ. The CDR3: CASSHGTGSQYEQYL. The CDR3 DNA is TGTGCCAGCAGCCACGGCACCGGGTCTCAGTACGAGCAGTACTTA.

This clonotype has only a few counts. One junction end does not reproduce the germline sequence, and a read error may be involved. The J gene is TRBJ2-3, the V gene TRBV6-1; a weak D match, TRBD2 (6 bases). The CDR3 contains 16 residues. The germline CDR1 and CDR2 sequences are MNHNS and SASEGT. The CDR3 DNA sequence: TGTGCCAGCAGTGAAAGGCGGGGACTTCGCACCAATACACAGTATTTT. It yields the protein CASSERRGLRTNTQYF.

V and J are TRBV7-9 and TRBJ1-2; weak D call: TRBD1 (6 bases). Germline loops: CDR1 SEHNR, CDR2 FQNEAQ (reference sequence). The CDR3 contains 14 residues. The CDR3 coding sequence is TGTGTAAGCAGCTCCAGGACAGACCCCTATGGCTACACCTTC. Translation gives CVSSSRTDPYGYTF. The complete variable domain, with remaining parts taken from reference TRBV7-9 and TRBJ1-2, reads DTGVSQNPRHKITKRGQNVTFRCDPISEHNRLYWYRQTLGQGPEFLTYFQNEAQLEKSRLLSDRFSAERPKGSFSTLEIQRTEQGDSAMYLCVSSSRTDPYGYTFGSGTRLTVV.

The V and J genes are TRBV6-1 and TRBJ2-6; the D gene is possibly TRBD1 (6 bases). Germline V CDR1 and CDR2: MNHNS, SASEGT. V gave up 4 bases and J gave up 0 bases, with 13 bases separating them. The CDR3 is made up of 17 amino acids. The CDR3 nucleotides read TGTGCCAGCAGTGTCCGGGACAAAATCTCTGGGGCCAACGTCCTGACTTTC. Amino acid sequence: CASSVRDKISGANVLTF.

The chain joins TRBV6-2 or TRBV6-3 to TRBJ2-7, with D unclear. The CDR3 is 13 residues long. Germline V CDR1 and CDR2: MNHEY, SVGEGT. Deletions cut 2 bases from V and 13 bases from J, with 18 bases between. The CDR3 protein is CASSYEVLYDHYF. CDR3 nucleotides: TGTGCCAGCAGTTACGAGGTACTCTACGACCATTACTTC.

The CDR3 loop is CASSSLTSGRTFNEQFF. The CDR3 DNA sequence: TGTGCCAGCAGCTCCTTGACTAGCGGGAGAACTTTCAACGAGCAGTTCTTC. The genes are TRBV5-4 and TRBJ2-1, with 12 bases that match TRBD2. There are 17 residues in the CDR3. V dropped 3 bases and J dropped 10; count of bases not matched to a gene: 14. Germline-derived CDR1 and CDR2 are SGHNT and YYREEE (reference sequence).

The chain joins TRBV4-3 to TRBJ2-7; D gene uncertain. This CDR3 comprises 15 residues. The germline CDR1 and CDR2 sequences are LGHNA and YSLEER. Trimming cost V 0 bases and J 3 bases, with 12 bases left between them. Written as DNA, the CDR3 is TGCGCCAGCAGCCAAGAGCGAGCAGGATGCTACGAGCAGTACGTC. Amino acid sequence: CASSQERAGCYEQYV.

On this clonotype itself: The junction departs from the called germline gene at one end, perhaps through a read error. The chain couples TRBV12-3 or TRBV12-4 to TRBJ2-2; 12 nucleotides match TRBD2. This CDR3 has 18 residues. Written as DNA, the CDR3 is TGTGTCAGCAGTTTAGGTGCTAGCGGGAGGGCCTGGACCGGGGAGCTGTTTTTT. Encoded protein: CVSSLGASGRAWTGELFF.

On this clonotype itself: A read error may explain this, as a much larger clone is one base away. The chain uses TRBV28 and TRBJ2-1; D unclear. CDR3 length: 13 residues. The germline CDR1 and CDR2 sequences are MDHEN and SYDVKM. The CDR3 protein is CTSSSGDNNEQFF. For the CDR3, the DNA is TGTACCAGCAGTTCCGGAGATAACAATGAGCAGTTCTTC.

Notes on this clonotype: The junction and the germline gene differ at one end; a read error may be behind it. The V call is TRBV29-1, the J call TRBJ1-5, with D perhaps TRBD1 (6 bases). From germline, CDR1 is SQVTM and CDR2 ANQGSEA. This CDR3 region has 13 residues. DNA of the CDR3: TGTAACGTTGTCGGACAGATCAATCAACCCCAGCATTTT. This sequence encodes CNVVGQINQPQHF.

Comment on this clonotype: A read error may produce the germline difference seen at one junction end. The rearrangement uses TRBV29-1 and TRBJ2-4; possibly TRBD1 for D (5 bases). The CDR3 has 14 residues. Germline V gene sequence: CDR1 SQVTM, CDR2 ANQGSEA. The CDR3 is CSVVDQGSKKIQYF. The CDR3 coding sequence is TGCAGCGTTGTAGATCAGGGTTCCAAAAAGATTCAGTACTTC.

Concerning this clonotype itself: An end of the junction does not agree with germline; a read error may underlie this. The CDR3 loop is CPSSLVPGQDIGEQYF. CDR3 DNA sequence: TGTCCCAGTAGCTTGGTGCCAGGACAGGACATAGGCGAGCAGTACTTC. The V call is TRBV5-4, the J call TRBJ2-7; 7 bases are shared with TRBD1. The CDR3 totals 16 residues. Per the germline V gene, CDR1 is SGHNT and CDR2 is YYREEE (reference sequence). Based on the CDR3 plus reference TRBV5-4 and TRBJ2-7, the full variable domain is ETGVTQSPTHLIKTRGQQVTLRCSSQSGHNTVSWYQQALGQGPQFIFQYYREEENGRGNFPPRFSGLQFPNYSSELNVNALELDDSALYLCPSSLVPGQDIGEQYFGPGTRLTVT.

The chain links TRBV29-1 to TRBJ2-2; no reliable D call. The V end lost 5 bases, the J end lost 8 bases, and 12 bases lay between the germline ends. The CDR3 runs 12 residues. Germline CDR1 and CDR2: SQVTM and ANQGSEA. This chain's CDR3 is CSVSSITGELFF. Written as DNA, the CDR3 is TGCAGCGTTAGTAGCATCACGGGGGAGCTGTTTTTT.

Details on this clonotype: The junction shows a germline mismatch at one end, possibly a read error. The chain is built from TRBV4-2 and TRBJ2-1; D possibly matches TRBD1 or TRBD2 (5 bases each). The CDR3 sequence is 16 residues long. Germline V gene data show CDR1 as LGHNA and CDR2 as YNFKEQ. CDR3 coding DNA: TGTGCCAGCAACCAACACCTCGGGACGGGTAACAATGAGCAGTTCTTT. Translating it yields CASNQHLGTGNNEQFF.

Concerning this clonotype: The junction and the germline gene differ at one end; a read error may be behind it. The chain carries TRBV7-8 and TRBJ2-7; 13 bases are shared with TRBD2. Germline V gene sequence: CDR1 SGHVS, CDR2 FQNEAQ. The CDR3 consists of 18 residues. Here the CDR3 reads CASNPRTSGSMSSYEQYF. The CDR3 DNA is TGTGCCAGCAACCCTCGGACTAGCGGGAGTATGAGCTCCTACGAACAGTACTTC.

With regard to this clonotype: This likely comes from a read error, as the CDR3 has no conserved phenylalanine or tryptophan at its end. The chain carries TRBV6-2 or TRBV6-3 and TRBJ2-7; 9 bases map to TRBD2. The CDR3 sequence is 15 residues long. In germline, CDR1 is MNHEY, CDR2 SVGEGT. DNA for the CDR3: TGTGCAAGCAGCACACCGACTAGCGGAGGGTACGAGCAGTACATC. Protein sequence: CASSTPTSGGYEQYI.